These T cell receptor beta chains were read from a single sample in a study of tumor-infiltrating lymphocytes in primary liver carcinoma. TCRdb analysed the multiplex PCR reads with MiXCR anew, one entry per CDR3 protein. The repertoire holds hundreds of thousands of distinct CDR3 sequences, roughly three fifths seen once, with about 17% in the top ten. The source material was peripheral blood. The receptors were sampled from a woman aged 25 to 39 with primary liver carcinoma and hepatitis B virus infection. Each CDR3 is given with its conserved first and last residue. D genes are given only for firm matches. A clone size is listed for some rows: how often the clone was seen (once, few, many), or a class if it is expanded.

j_call	cdr3_length	v_call	d_call	clone_size	cdr3_nt	cdr3_aa
TRBJ1-2	14	TRBV12-3/TRBV12-4	-	few	TGTGCCAGCAGTAGGGTACTCCCCAACTATGGCTACACCTTC	CASSRVLPNYGYTF
TRBJ2-2	15	TRBV6-5	TRBD2	many	TGTGCCAGCAGGGACGGCGGGAGCGGCACCGGGGAGCTGTTTTTT	CASRDGGSGTGELFF
TRBJ2-1	15	TRBV9	TRBD1	once	TGTGCCAGCAGCGTCCGGGACAGGAGAGACAATGAGCAGTTCTTC	CASSVRDRRDNEQFF
TRBJ1-1	12	TRBV6-5	-	once	TGCGCCATCAGTTACCCCGGGACAGAAGCTTTCTTT	CAISYPGTEAFF
TRBJ2-3	14	TRBV12-3/TRBV12-4	TRBD2	-	TGTGCCAGCAGTAGCGGGAAAGGAACAGATACGCAGTATTTT	CASSSGKGTDTQYF
TRBJ2-7	21	TRBV29-1	-	-	TGTAGCGTTAGGGAGCCGGGGCAGGGGGCCGGACTAGCCCTTAGCTCCTACGAGCAGTACTTC	CSVREPGQGAGLALSSYEQYF
TRBJ1-2	13	TRBV21-1	-	-	TGTGCCAGCAGCTTCGCAGACTTCTATGGCTACACCTTC	CASSFADFYGYTF
TRBJ2-7	17	TRBV6-5	TRBD2	many	TGTGCCAGCAGTTACATGCCCCCGAGCGGGAGTTCCTACGAGCAGTACTTC	CASSYMPPSGSSYEQYF
TRBJ2-3	13	TRBV4-3	TRBD1	many	TGCGCCAGCAGCCAAGAGCCGGGACAGGGCCAGTATTTT	CASSQEPGQGQYF
TRBJ2-7	11	TRBV6-1	-	many	TGTGCCATCACCGGGCTATACGAGCAGTACTTC	CAITGLYEQYF
TRBJ1-6	16	TRBV23-1	-	-	TGCGCCAGCAGTCTCTCCAGTGAGGGCCCCAATTCACCCCTCCACTTT	CASSLSSEGPNSPLHF
TRBJ2-1	15	TRBV4-3	-	-	TGCGCCTGCAGCCAACCGTTTAGCGGTATTAAAGAGCAGTTCTTC	CACSQPFSGIKEQFF
TRBJ2-7	14	TRBV11-2	TRBD2	once	TGTGCCAGCGGCTTAGGACCCGGGGACTATGAGCAGTACTTC	CASGLGPGDYEQYF